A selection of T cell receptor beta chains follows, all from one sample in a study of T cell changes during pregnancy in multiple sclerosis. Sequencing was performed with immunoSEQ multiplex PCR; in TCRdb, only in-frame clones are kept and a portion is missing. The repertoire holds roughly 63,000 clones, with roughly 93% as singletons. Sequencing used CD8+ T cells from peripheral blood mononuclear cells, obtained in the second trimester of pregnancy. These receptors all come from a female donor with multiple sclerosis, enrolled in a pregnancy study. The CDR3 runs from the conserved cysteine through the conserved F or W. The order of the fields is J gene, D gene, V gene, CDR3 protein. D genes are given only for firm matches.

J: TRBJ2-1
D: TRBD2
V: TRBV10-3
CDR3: CAIGTSGYNEQFF

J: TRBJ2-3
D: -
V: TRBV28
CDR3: CASTVGRGTDTQYF

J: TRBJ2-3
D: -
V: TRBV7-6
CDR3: CASSQVTGHTDTQYF

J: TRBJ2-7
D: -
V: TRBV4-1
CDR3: CASSQDSSTSYEQYF

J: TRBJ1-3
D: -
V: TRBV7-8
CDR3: CASSSGGNTIYF

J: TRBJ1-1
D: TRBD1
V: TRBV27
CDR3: CASSSRDRGITEAFF

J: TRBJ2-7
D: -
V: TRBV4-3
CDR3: CASSQDGTEDYEQYF

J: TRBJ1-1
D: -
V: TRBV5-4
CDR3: CASNSAGGTEAFF

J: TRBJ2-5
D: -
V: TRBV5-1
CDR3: CASSQKETQYF

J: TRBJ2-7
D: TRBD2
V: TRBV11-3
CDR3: CASSPGGAGGPYEQYF

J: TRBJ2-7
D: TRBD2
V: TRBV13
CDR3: CASSHGTSGYEQYF

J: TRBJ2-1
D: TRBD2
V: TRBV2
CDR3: CASRLWTSGGDEQFF

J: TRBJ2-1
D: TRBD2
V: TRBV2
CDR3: CASSDSGGDWNEQFF

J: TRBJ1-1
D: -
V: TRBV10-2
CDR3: CASSETGLNTEAFF

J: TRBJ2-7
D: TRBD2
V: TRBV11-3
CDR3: CASSKTSGVAYEQYF

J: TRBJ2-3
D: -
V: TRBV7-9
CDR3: CASSSSLDVRDTQYF

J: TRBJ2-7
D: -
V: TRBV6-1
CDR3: CASSVRGSYEQYF

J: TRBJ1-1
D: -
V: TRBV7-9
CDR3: CASSYRETNTEAFF

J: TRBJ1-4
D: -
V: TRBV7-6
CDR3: CASSRGLNEKLFF

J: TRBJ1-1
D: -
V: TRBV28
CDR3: CASSLRGLGTEAFF

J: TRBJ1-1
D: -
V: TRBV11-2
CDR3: CASTYTRTAYTEAFF

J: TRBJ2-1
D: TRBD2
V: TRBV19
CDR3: CASSITSGGANEQFF

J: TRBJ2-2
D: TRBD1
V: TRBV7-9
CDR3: CASSPGQGGTGELFF

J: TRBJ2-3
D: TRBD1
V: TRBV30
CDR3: CAWSVLAGQDFDTQYF

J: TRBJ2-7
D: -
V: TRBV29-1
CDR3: CSVESLAYEQYF

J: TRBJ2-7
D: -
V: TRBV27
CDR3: CASSLSSGIEQYF

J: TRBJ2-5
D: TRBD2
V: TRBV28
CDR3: CASSLTSGGQETQYF

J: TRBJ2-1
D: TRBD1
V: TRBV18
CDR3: CASSPDRGGVNEQFF

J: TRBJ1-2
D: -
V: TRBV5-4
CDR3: CASSRGHMGRDGYTF

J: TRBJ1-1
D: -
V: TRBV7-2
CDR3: CASSSSEAFF

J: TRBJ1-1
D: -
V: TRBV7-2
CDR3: CASSSQITEAFF

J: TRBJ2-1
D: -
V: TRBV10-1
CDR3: CASSAVGSSYNEQFF

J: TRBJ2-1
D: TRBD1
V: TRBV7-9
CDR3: CASSLAGTGAYNEQFF

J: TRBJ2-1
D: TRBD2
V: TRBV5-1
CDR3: CASSLSSGGAQAGGQFF

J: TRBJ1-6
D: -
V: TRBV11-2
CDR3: CASSSITGTTSSYNSPLHF

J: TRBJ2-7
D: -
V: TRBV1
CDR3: CTSSQETPHAGGPSYEQYF

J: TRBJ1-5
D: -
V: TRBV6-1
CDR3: CASSVGLGDQPQHF

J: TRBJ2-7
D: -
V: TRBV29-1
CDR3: CSVRGLRVGTYEQYF

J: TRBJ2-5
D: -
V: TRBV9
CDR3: CASGAQETQYF

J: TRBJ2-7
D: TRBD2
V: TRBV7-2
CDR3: CASSTIRDYSPGYYEQYF

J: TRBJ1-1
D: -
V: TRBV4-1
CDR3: CASSHLLPGSTEAFF

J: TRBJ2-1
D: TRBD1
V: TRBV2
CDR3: CASRGDSSYNEQFF

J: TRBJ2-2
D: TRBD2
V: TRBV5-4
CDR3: CASRFMTSATGELFF

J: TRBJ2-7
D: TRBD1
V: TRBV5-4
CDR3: CASSPTPDRVNEQYF

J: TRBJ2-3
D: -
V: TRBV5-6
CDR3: CASSSYRIDTQYF

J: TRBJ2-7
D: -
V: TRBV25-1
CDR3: CASSDQRNEQYF

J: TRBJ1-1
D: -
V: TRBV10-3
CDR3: CAISESGAQMNTEAFF

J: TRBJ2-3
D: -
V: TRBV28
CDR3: CASNRLEYDADTQYF

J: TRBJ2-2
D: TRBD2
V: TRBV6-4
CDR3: CASSDSGLAGDHGELFF